The T cell receptor (beta chain) under discussion was sequenced for a study of T cells after yellow fever vaccination. TCRdb fed the 5' RACE reads into MiXCR, producing one record per CDR3 protein. The sample holds approximately 550,000 distinct CDR3 sequences, 15% to 20% seen once. This clonotype was seen more than once but under ten times. Its matching antigen is unknown. The junction departs from the called germline gene at one end, perhaps through a read error. General observations from the study: From the bulk population, abundant clonotypes could contaminate and appear within FACS-sorted repertoires. In post-booster samples, most primary-vaccination clones reappeared (around 95% CD4, roughly 88% CD8).

This sequence originates from a man aged 25 to 45 who received the YFV17D yellow fever vaccine. This sample comprised PBMCs, obtained 15 days after the yellow fever booster vaccination.

CDR3 protein: CAIGDLYNEQFF. CDR3 bases: TGTGCCATCGGTGATCTTTACAATGAGCAGTTCTTC. The rearrangement links TRBV10-3 to TRBJ2-1; D not certain. The CDR3 has 12 residues. CDR1 is ENHRY, CDR2 SYGVKD, per germline.